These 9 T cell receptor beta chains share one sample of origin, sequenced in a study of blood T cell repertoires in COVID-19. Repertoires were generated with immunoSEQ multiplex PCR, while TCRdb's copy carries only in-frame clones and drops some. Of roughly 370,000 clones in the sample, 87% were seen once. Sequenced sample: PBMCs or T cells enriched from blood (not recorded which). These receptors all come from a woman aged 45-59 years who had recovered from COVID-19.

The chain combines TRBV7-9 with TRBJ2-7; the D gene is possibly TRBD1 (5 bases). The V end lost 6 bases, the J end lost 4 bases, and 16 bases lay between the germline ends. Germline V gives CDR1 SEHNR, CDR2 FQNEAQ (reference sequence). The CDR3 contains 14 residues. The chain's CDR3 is CASSQSGPNYEQYF. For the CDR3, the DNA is TGTGCCAGCAGTCAATCAGGGCCGAATTACGAGCAGTACTTC.

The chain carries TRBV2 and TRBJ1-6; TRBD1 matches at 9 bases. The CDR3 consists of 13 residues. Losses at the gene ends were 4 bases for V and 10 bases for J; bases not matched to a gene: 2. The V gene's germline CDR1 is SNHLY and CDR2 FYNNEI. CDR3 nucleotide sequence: TGTGCCAGCAGTGTGGGACAGGGCTCACCCCTCCACTTT. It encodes CASSVGQGSPLHF.

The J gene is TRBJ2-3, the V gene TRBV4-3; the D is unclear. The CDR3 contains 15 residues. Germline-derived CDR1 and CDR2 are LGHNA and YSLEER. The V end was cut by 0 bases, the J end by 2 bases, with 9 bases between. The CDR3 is CASSQEEGATDTQYF. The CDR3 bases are TGCGCCAGCAGCCAAGAGGAAGGAGCCACAGATACGCAGTATTTT.

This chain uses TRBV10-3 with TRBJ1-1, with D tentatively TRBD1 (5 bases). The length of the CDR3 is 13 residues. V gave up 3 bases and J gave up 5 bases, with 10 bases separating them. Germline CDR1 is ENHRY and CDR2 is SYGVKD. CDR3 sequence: CAISEGEATEAFF. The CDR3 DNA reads TGTGCCATCAGTGAAGGGGAGGCGACTGAAGCTTTCTTT.

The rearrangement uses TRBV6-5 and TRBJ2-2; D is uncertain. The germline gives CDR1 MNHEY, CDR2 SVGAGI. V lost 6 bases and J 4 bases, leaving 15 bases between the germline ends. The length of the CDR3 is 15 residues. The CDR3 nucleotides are TGTGCCAGCAGCCTAGAGAGGAGAAGCACCGGGGAGCTGTTTTTT. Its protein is CASSLERRSTGELFF.

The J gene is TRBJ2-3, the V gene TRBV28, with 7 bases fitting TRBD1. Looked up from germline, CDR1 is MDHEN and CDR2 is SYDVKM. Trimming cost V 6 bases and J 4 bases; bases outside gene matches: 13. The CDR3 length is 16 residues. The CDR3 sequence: CASRGAGGTLSDTQYF. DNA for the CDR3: TGTGCCAGCAGGGGGGCAGGGGGAACGTTATCAGATACGCAGTATTTT. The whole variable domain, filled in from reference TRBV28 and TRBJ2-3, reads DVKVTQSSRYLVKRTGEKVFLECVQDMDHENMFWYRQDPGLGLRLIYFSYDVKMKEKGDIPEGYSVSREKKERFSLILESASTNQTSMYLCASRGAGGTLSDTQYFGPGTRLTVL.

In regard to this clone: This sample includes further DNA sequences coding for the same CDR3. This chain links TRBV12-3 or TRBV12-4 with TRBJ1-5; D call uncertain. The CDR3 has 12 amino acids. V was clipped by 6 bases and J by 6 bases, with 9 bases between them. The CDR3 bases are TGTGCCAGCAGCCTCTCGGGTCAGCCCCAGCATTTT. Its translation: CASSLSGQPQHF.

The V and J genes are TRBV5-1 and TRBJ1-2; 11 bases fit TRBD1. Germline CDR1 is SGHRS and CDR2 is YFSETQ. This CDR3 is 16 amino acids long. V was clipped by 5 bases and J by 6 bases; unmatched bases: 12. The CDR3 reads CASRFGQGARNHGYTF. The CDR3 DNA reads TGCGCCAGCAGATTCGGACAGGGGGCGCGGAACCATGGCTACACCTTC.

CDR3 protein: CASSYLGASSYNEQFF. In DNA, the CDR3 is TGTGCCAGCAGTTACTTAGGGGCGAGCTCCTACAATGAGCAGTTCTTC. The V gene is TRBV6-2 or TRBV6-3, the J gene TRBJ2-1; a possible D gene is TRBD1 (5 bases). Germline V gene data show CDR1 as MNHEY and CDR2 as SVGEGT. Trimming cost V 1 base and J 0 bases, with 10 bases left between them. This CDR3 spans 16 amino acids.